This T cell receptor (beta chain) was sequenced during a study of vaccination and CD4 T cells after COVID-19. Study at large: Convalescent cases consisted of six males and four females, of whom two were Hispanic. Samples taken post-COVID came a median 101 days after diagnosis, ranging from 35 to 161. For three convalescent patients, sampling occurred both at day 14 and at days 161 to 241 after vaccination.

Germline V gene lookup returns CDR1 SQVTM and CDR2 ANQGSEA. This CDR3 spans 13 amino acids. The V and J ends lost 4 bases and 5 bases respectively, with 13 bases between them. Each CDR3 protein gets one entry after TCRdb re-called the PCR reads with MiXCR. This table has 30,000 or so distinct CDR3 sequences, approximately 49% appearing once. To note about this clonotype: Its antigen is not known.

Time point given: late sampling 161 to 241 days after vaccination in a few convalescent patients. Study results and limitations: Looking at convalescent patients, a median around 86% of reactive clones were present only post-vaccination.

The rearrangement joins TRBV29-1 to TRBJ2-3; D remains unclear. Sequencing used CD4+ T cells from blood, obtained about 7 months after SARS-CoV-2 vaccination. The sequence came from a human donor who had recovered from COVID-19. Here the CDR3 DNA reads TGCAGCGTTGGTGCAGGAAGGTTAGATACGCAGTATTTT. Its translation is CSVGAGRLDTQYF.